The 30 T cell receptor beta chains below come from one sample, sequenced in a study of blood T cells in healthy people across ages. For the second PCR, which ran for about 7 to 11 cycles, a sample-barcoded 5' primer and a J-beta primer mix were used. Via MiXCR, TCRdb re-called the 5' RACE reads, giving one row per CDR3 protein. This sample carries roughly 1.9 million distinct CDR3 sequences, 30% to 40% of them seen once, and the ten largest clones take 23%. The sequencing sample was made of blood. The origin of the receptors is a human donor in good health.

The V call is TRBV7-3, the J call TRBJ1-2; D is uncertain. The V and J ends lost 2 bases and 4 bases respectively, with 14 bases between them. The CDR3 runs to 15 residues. Germline V gene data show CDR1 as SGHTA and CDR2 as FQGTGA. The CDR3 spells CASSLRATRIYGYTF. As DNA, the CDR3 is TGTGCCAGCAGCTTACGGGCCACCCGGATCTATGGCTACACCTTC.

The chain links TRBV20-1 to TRBJ1-4; 9 bases agree with TRBD1. J lost 5 bases, V lost 3 bases, and 10 bases had no gene match. The CDR3 sequence is 16 residues long. CDR1 and CDR2 from the germline V gene are DFQATT and SNEGSKA (reference sequence). Here the CDR3 DNA reads TGCAGTGCTAGCCGTATGGGACAGGGCTTCAATGAAAAACTGTTTTTT. Its protein is CSASRMGQGFNEKLFF.

The rearrangement links TRBV28 to TRBJ1-5; 11 bases align to TRBD1. The CDR3 runs to 14 residues. The germline CDR1 and CDR2 sequences are MDHEN and SYDVKM. Unmatched junction bases numbered 3, after V lost 5 bases and J lost 6 bases. The CDR3: CASSGQGAVQPQHF. CDR3 nucleotide sequence: TGTGCCAGCAGTGGACAGGGGGCAGTTCAGCCCCAGCATTTT.

The genes are TRBV20-1 and TRBJ1-2, with 9 bases lining up with TRBD1. Germline-derived CDR1 and CDR2 are DFQATT and SNEGSKA (reference sequence). The CDR3 consists of 15 residues. The V segment lost 3 bases and the J segment 5 bases; nucleotides outside the gene matches: 10. The CDR3 sequence: CSASAGTGPIYGYTF. The CDR3 DNA is TGCAGTGCTAGTGCCGGGACAGGGCCCATTTATGGCTACACCTTC.

This rearrangement joins TRBV28 to TRBJ1-2, with TRBD1 matching over 8 bases. Germline V gene sequence: CDR1 MDHEN, CDR2 SYDVKM. Trimming at V came to 6 bases and at J to 6 bases, leaving 9 bases not matched to a gene. The CDR3 spans 14 residues. The DNA of the CDR3 is TGTGCCAGCAGACCGGACAGGGCTGTTCATGGCTACACCTTC. This gives the protein CASRPDRAVHGYTF.

A few counts support this clonotype. This sequence joins TRBV4-3 and TRBJ2-3; weak D call: TRBD1 (5 bases). V lost 0 bases, J lost 4 bases, and 14 bases lay in between. Per germline, CDR1 LGHNA and CDR2 YSLEER. The length of the CDR3 is 16 residues. The CDR3 protein is CASSQDGGARADTQYF. DNA of the CDR3: TGCGCCAGCAGCCAAGATGGTGGGGCCAGGGCAGATACGCAGTATTTT.

This clonotype was detected a few times. This sequence joins TRBV4-3 and TRBJ1-5; maybe TRBD1 (5 bases). The V gene's germline CDR1 is LGHNA and CDR2 YSLEER. The ends were cut back, 3 bases at V and 6 bases at J, with 18 bases in the middle. The CDR3 is 16 amino acids. CDR3 in amino acids: CASSQKEGRVGQPQHF. The CDR3 DNA sequence: TGCGCCAGCAGCCAGAAGGAGGGGCGAGTAGGTCAGCCCCAGCATTTT.

The V call is TRBV27, the J call TRBJ1-2; a possible D gene is TRBD1 (5 bases). This CDR3 has 18 amino acids. V shed 1 base and J shed 2 bases, with 20 bases lying between them. Germline V gene data show CDR1 as MNHEY and CDR2 as SMNVEV (reference sequence). CDR3 DNA sequence: TGTGCCAGCAGTTTATGGTCCCCCCGGACGGGGCTAAACTATGGCTACACCTTC. Protein sequence: CASSLWSPRTGLNYGYTF.

This clonotype was observed a few times. The V gene is TRBV7-3, the J gene TRBJ2-2, with a tentative D call TRBD1 (5 bases). The CDR3 has 16 residues. Germline CDR1 SGHTA, CDR2 FQGTGA. V dropped 4 bases and J dropped 6 bases, with 18 bases sitting between them. The CDR3, as DNA: TGTGCCAGCAGCTCAGCCAGGGAAGGATGGGCCGGGGAGCTGTTTTTT. Its protein product is CASSSAREGWAGELFF.

The rearrangement joins TRBV29-1 to TRBJ1-2; D call uncertain. The V end was cut by 1 base, the J end by 8 bases, with 8 bases between. The CDR3 contains 11 residues. Germline V gene sequence: CDR1 SQVTM, CDR2 ANQGSEA. CDR3 sequence (DNA): TGCAGCGTTGAAGTGAACTCCGGCTACACCTTC. Protein: CSVEVNSGYTF.

The rearrangement uses TRBV2 and TRBJ2-5, with D perhaps TRBD2 (5 bases). There are 15 residues in the CDR3. Trimming left V 1 base short and J 6 bases short, with 15 bases between. Looked up from germline, CDR1 is SNHLY and CDR2 is FYNNEI. Here the CDR3 reads CASSEVALSLKTQYF. DNA for the CDR3: TGTGCCAGCAGTGAAGTAGCGCTCTCCCTCAAGACCCAGTACTTC.

The chain uses TRBV4-2 and TRBJ2-1; D assignment may be TRBD1 or TRBD2 (6 bases each). The CDR3 length is 16 residues. V was pared by 1 base and J by 6 bases, with 16 bases between. Germline CDR1 and CDR2: LGHNA and YNFKEQ. DNA for the CDR3: TGTGCCAGCAGCCAAGGGGGGGACATGTCGGCCAATGAGCAGTTCTTC. It translates to CASSQGGDMSANEQFF.

CDR3 nucleotides: TGCAGCGTTGAAGGCCCAACTCCCTACGAGCAGTACTTC. Its translation is CSVEGPTPYEQYF. The chain carries TRBV29-1 and TRBJ2-7; D is unclear. Per germline, CDR1 SQVTM and CDR2 ANQGSEA. The CDR3 consists of 13 residues. Trimming pared 1 base from V and 2 bases from J, leaving 9 bases between.

As concerns this clonotype: A much bigger clone sits one base away, suggesting this may be a read error. The chain couples TRBV29-1 to TRBJ2-1; no firm D call. V lost 7 bases and J 13 bases, leaving 14 bases between the germline ends. The length of the CDR3 is 10 residues. Germline V gives CDR1 SQVTM, CDR2 ANQGSEA. Here the CDR3 DNA reads TGCAGCGCTGCGGACGAGACCCAGTTCTTC. Residues: CSAADETQFF.

The chain is built from TRBV29-1 and TRBJ2-5; D remains unclear. V shed 4 bases and J shed 7 bases, with 10 bases lying between them. This CDR3 is built from 11 residues. Germline CDR1 SQVTM, CDR2 ANQGSEA. The DNA for the CDR3 is TGCAGCGTTGCTGCTAGTGGGACCCAGTACTTC. It yields the protein CSVAASGTQYF.

This clonotype was detected once. CDR3 residues: CASSLRGGPSYNEQFF. In nucleotides, the CDR3 is TGCGCCAGCAGCTTGAGGGGCGGGCCCTCCTACAATGAGCAGTTCTTC. The gene calls are TRBV5-1 and TRBJ2-1, with D possibly being TRBD1 or TRBD2 (5 bases each). From germline, CDR1 is SGHRS and CDR2 YFSETQ. CDR3 size: 16 residues. The germline V and J ends were trimmed by 1 base and 0 bases, with 11 bases remaining between them.

The sample holds a few counts of this clonotype. The chain couples TRBV9 to TRBJ1-2, with TRBD1 matching over 7 bases. Per germline, CDR1 SGDLS and CDR2 YYNGEE. The V segment lost 1 base and the J segment 4 bases; nucleotides outside the gene matches: 4. The CDR3 spans 14 residues. The CDR3 DNA reads TGTGCCAGCAGCGTAACCACAGGGGCCTATGGCTACACCTTC. Translating it yields CASSVTTGAYGYTF.

On this clonotype itself: The junction departs from the called germline gene at one end, perhaps through a read error. This rearrangement joins TRBV4-3 to TRBJ2-1; a possible D gene is TRBD2 (6 bases). Germline-derived CDR1 and CDR2 are LGHNA and YSLEER. This CDR3 spans 15 amino acids. CDR3 amino acids: CASSQDGSSCNEQFF. CDR3 sequence (DNA): TGCGCCAGCAGCCAAGACGGGAGCTCCTGCAATGAGCAGTTCTTC.

This clonotype was seen a single time. The chain recombines TRBV10-3 with TRBJ2-4, with D hard to call. Deletions cut 5 bases from V and 13 bases from J, with 18 bases between. This CDR3 is 13 amino acids long. The germline gives CDR1 ENHRY, CDR2 SYGVKD. The DNA of the CDR3 is TGTGCCATCAGTTCTCTAACCGGCGATGAGCAGTACTTC. Translated, it gives CAISSLTGDEQYF.

The CDR3 loop reads CASSQPGLRSPMNTEAFF. CDR3 nucleotide sequence: TGCGCCAGCAGCCAACCGGGACTCAGGAGTCCCATGAACACTGAAGCTTTCTTT. The genes are TRBV4-1 and TRBJ1-1; D is possibly TRBD1 (5 bases). The CDR3 totals 18 residues. Germline assignment: CDR1 MGHRA and CDR2 YSYEKL. V was clipped by 2 bases and J by 0 bases, with 19 bases between them.

The chain carries TRBV12-3 or TRBV12-4 and TRBJ2-7, with D tentatively TRBD1 or TRBD2 (5 bases each). V was clipped by 8 bases and J by 7 bases, with 27 bases between them. CDR3 length: 16 residues. CDR3: CASALRQLGAEEEQYF. CDR3 DNA sequence: TGTGCCAGCGCCCTACGACAGCTCGGGGCGGAGGAGGAGCAGTACTTC.

The V gene is TRBV21-1, the J gene TRBJ1-6; the D call in the table, TRBD1, was not verified against the DNA. TRBV21-1 is a documented pseudogene. CDR3 length equals 15 residues. CDR3 residues: CASSKAKGAASPLHF. CDR3 coding DNA: TGTGCCAGCAGCAAAGCAAAGGGGGCTGCTTCACCCCTCCACTTT.

CDR3 coding DNA: TGCGCCAGCAGCCAAGAAGGCGAGACTAGCGGGGGGGCGGAGCAGTTCTTC. It codes for CASSQEGETSGGAEQFF. The chain employs TRBV4-3 and TRBJ2-1; 14 nucleotides agree with TRBD2. This CDR3 spans 17 amino acids. Per germline, CDR1 LGHNA and CDR2 YSLEER. V shed 0 bases and J 10 bases; nucleotides not matched to a gene: 8.

The chain carries TRBV6-5 and TRBJ2-5; D call uncertain. The V gene's germline CDR1 is MNHEY and CDR2 SVGAGI. This CDR3 region has 14 residues. V was cut by 4 bases and J by 2 bases, with 11 bases left in between. The CDR3 here is CASSWSGRQETQYF. The CDR3 DNA sequence: TGTGCCAGCAGTTGGTCGGGTCGGCAAGAGACCCAGTACTTC.

This clonotype was counted a few times. The chain joins TRBV4-3 to TRBJ1-2, with D unresolved. CDR3 length: 13 amino acids. V gave up 0 bases and J gave up 3 bases, with 5 bases separating them. Germline V gene sequence: CDR1 LGHNA, CDR2 YSLEER. The CDR3 here is CASSQEADYGYTF. The CDR3 bases are TGCGCCAGCAGCCAAGAGGCAGACTATGGCTACACCTTC.

In this sample, this clonotype turned up once. In nucleotides, the CDR3 is TGCAGTACCACAACCGGGACAGCCTATGGCTACACCTTC. Residues: CSTTTGTAYGYTF. This rearrangement joins TRBV20-1 to TRBJ1-2; 7 bases match TRBD1. The V and J ends lost 8 bases and 4 bases, in that order; junction bases with no gene match: 10. CDR1 DFQATT and CDR2 SNEGSKA come from the germline V gene (reference sequence). The CDR3 extends over 13 amino acids.

The chain is built from TRBV12-3 or TRBV12-4 and TRBJ1-2; no definite D call. Trimming pared 6 bases from V and 8 bases from J, leaving 13 bases between. This CDR3 spans 12 amino acids. CDR3 protein: CASRAGGGGYTF. DNA for the CDR3: TGTGCCAGCAGAGCGGGCGGAGGAGGCTACACCTTC.

The chain recombines TRBV20-1 with TRBJ2-1; no clear D gene. The CDR3 is 11 residues long. V dropped 7 bases and J dropped 5 bases, with 9 bases sitting between them. Germline V gene data show CDR1 as DFQATT and CDR2 as SNEGSKA (reference sequence). CDR3 in amino acids: CSEPYNNEQFF. CDR3 nucleotide sequence: TGCAGTGAACCATACAACAATGAGCAGTTCTTC.

This chain uses TRBV7-8 with TRBJ1-2; 7 nucleotides line up with TRBD1. The length of the CDR3 is 17 residues. V was clipped by 5 bases and J by 0 bases; unmatched bases: 12. CDR1 is SGHVS, CDR2 FQNEAQ, per germline. The CDR3 nucleotides are TGTGCCAGCAGCCCCCAGGTTACAGGGGACGCTAACTATGGCTACACCTTC. Its translation: CASSPQVTGDANYGYTF.

This sequence joins TRBV18 and TRBJ1-6; 9 nucleotides agree with TRBD1. Per germline, CDR1 KGHSH and CDR2 LQKENI. This CDR3 is built from 16 residues. Trimming at V came to 4 bases and at J to 5 bases, leaving 6 bases not matched to a gene. The CDR3, as DNA: TGTGCCAGCTCACTTACGACAGGGGGGAATAATTCACCCCTCCACTTT. Protein sequence: CASSLTTGGNNSPLHF.